Listed below are T cell receptor beta chains from one sample, sequenced in a study of vaccination effects on CD4 cells after COVID-19. Antigens of these TCRs are unknown. Assay: immunoSEQ multiplex PCR; the TCRdb copy retains only in-frame clones and omits some. Among about 48,000 clones listed, approximately 65% were seen once. Here the sequenced sample was CD4+ T cells from PBMCs cultured without peptide, taken before COVID-19 vaccination. The origin of the receptors is a human donor who received a COVID-19 vaccine. Each CDR3 is given with its conserved first and last residue. Each record gives: V gene, J gene, clone size, D gene, CDR3 DNA, CDR3 protein. The D gene is left open where the match is weak. Some rows mark clone size as missing; the rest say once, few, many or name a class of expanded clone.

TRBV28,TRBJ2-3,-,TRBD2,TGTGCCAGCAGATCACCGGGACTACTAGCGCAGTATTTT,CASRSPGLLAQYF
TRBV30,TRBJ2-5,-,-,TGTGCCTGGAGCAGAATGCTGCCGGGGGTGGAGACCCAGTACTTC,CAWSRMLPGVETQYF
TRBV5-1,TRBJ2-1,few,-,TGCGCCAGCAGCCCCGGGGGCCCCGGCGGCAATGAGCAGTTCTTC,CASSPGGPGGNEQFF
TRBV6-4,TRBJ2-3,-,TRBD2,TGTGCCAGCAGTGAGCGGGGGAGCACAGATACGCAGTATTTT,CASSERGSTDTQYF
TRBV28,TRBJ2-2,once,-,TGTGCCAGCATAAGGGAGACTCTCCGATCCGGGGAGCTGTTTTTT,CASIRETLRSGELFF
TRBV4-2,TRBJ2-5,-,-,TGTGCCAGCAGCCCCGGGACGCACCAAGAGACCCAGTACTTC,CASSPGTHQETQYF
TRBV7-7,TRBJ2-7,few,-,TGTGCTAGCAGCTTAGATCAGGGACCAAACTACGAGCAGTACTTC,CASSLDQGPNYEQYF
TRBV29-1,TRBJ2-7,once,TRBD1,TGCAGCGTCCTCGGACAGGGGGCCAACGAGCAGTACTTC,CSVLGQGANEQYF
TRBV3-1/TRBV3-2,TRBJ2-2,once,TRBD1,TGTGCCAGCAGCCGGTACCAGGGGGCCGGGGAGCTGTTTTTT,CASSRYQGAGELFF
TRBV5-3,TRBJ2-7,-,-,TGTGCCAGAAGCTTGATCACAGGAGTGTTAAACGAGCAGTACTTC,CARSLITGVLNEQYF
TRBV6-5,TRBJ2-1,-,-,TGTGCCAGCACCCCCACCCTCTACAATGAGCAGTTCTTC,CASTPTLYNEQFF
TRBV9,TRBJ1-2,-,TRBD1,TGTGCCAGCAGCTCGGGACAGGGGTACTACTATGGCTACACCTTC,CASSSGQGYYYGYTF
TRBV6-5,TRBJ2-7,few,TRBD1,TGTGCCAGCAGACCGGGACAGGGCAACTACGAGCAGTACTTC,CASRPGQGNYEQYF
TRBV7-2,TRBJ1-6,-,TRBD1,TGTGCCAGCAGGGCAGGGACAGGGGGCGGTAATTCACCCCTCCACTTT,CASRAGTGGGNSPLHF
TRBV2,TRBJ1-3,few,TRBD1,TGTGCCAGCAGTGAAAATGACAGGGTCATATATTTT,CASSENDRVIYF
TRBV7-2,TRBJ1-1,-,TRBD1,TGTGCCAGCAGCATGCAGGGGGTAGGTACTGAAGCTTTCTTT,CASSMQGVGTEAFF
TRBV1,TRBJ1-2,-,-,TGCACCATCAAAACGGGAGGGCCTAACTATGGCTACACCTTC,CTIKTGGPNYGYTF
TRBV25-1,TRBJ2-1,-,-,TGTGCCAGCAGTGAAAGAAGGAGCGGGCCTTCATACAATGAGCAGTTCTTC,CASSERRSGPSYNEQFF
TRBV2,TRBJ1-1,-,-,TGTGCCAGCAGTGAAAGGAGGGGGGCGAAGGCTTTCTTT,CASSERRGAKAFF
TRBV28,TRBJ2-1,-,TRBD2,TGTGCCAGCAGTTTATTGTCTAGCGGGGCCTACAATGAGCAGTTCTTC,CASSLLSSGAYNEQFF
TRBV28,TRBJ2-4,-,TRBD2,TGTGCCAGCAGTCAATCCGGGACTAGTGCTGGCAAAAACATTCAGTACTTC,CASSQSGTSAGKNIQYF
TRBV19,TRBJ2-7,-,-,TGTGCCAGTAGTGAAGGCGGGGCCTACGAGCAGTACTTC,CASSEGGAYEQYF
TRBV6-6,TRBJ2-6,-,TRBD2,TGTGCCAGCGGACTAGGTCTGGGGTCCGGGGCCAACGTCCTGACTTTC,CASGLGLGSGANVLTF
TRBV2,TRBJ2-3,-,-,TGTGCCAGCAGTGAAGCGCGGCTTCCCACTCAGTATTTT,CASSEARLPTQYF
TRBV29-1,TRBJ2-3,-,TRBD2,TGCAGCGTACCAGCGGGGGATACGCAGTATTTT,CSVPAGDTQYF
TRBV28,TRBJ1-5,-,TRBD1,TGTGCCAGCAGATCGGGACAGGGGACCCAGCCCCAGCATTTT,CASRSGQGTQPQHF
TRBV3-1/TRBV3-2,TRBJ2-1,-,-,TGTGCCAGCAGCCAAGAATGGCTTCGGACGTTCGGGAATGAGCAGTTCTTC,CASSQEWLRTFGNEQFF
TRBV6-5,TRBJ1-1,-,TRBD1,TGTGCCAGCAGTTACTCGAGGACAGGGGGCACTGAAGCTTTCTTT,CASSYSRTGGTEAFF
TRBV5-1,TRBJ1-2,-,-,TGCGCCAGCAGCCCAGACGGAGTTTCCTATGGCTACACCTTC,CASSPDGVSYGYTF
TRBV11-3,TRBJ2-2,-,TRBD1,TGTGCCAGCAGCAAAAGGGACAGAACTCCAACCGGGGAGCTGTTTTTT,CASSKRDRTPTGELFF
TRBV2,TRBJ2-2,-,TRBD2,TGTGCCAGCAGTGAAGCGGCACGTATTTTGGGGCTAGCGGGGAGCCACGGGGAGCTGTTTTTT,CASSEAARILGLAGSHGELFF
TRBV27,TRBJ1-2,-,-,TGTGCCAGCAGTTTTGGCAGCAACTATGGCTACACCTTC,CASSFGSNYGYTF
TRBV5-1,TRBJ2-5,-,-,TGCGCCAGCAGCTTGGCTGGGCGGGGCATAGAGACCCAGTACTTC,CASSLAGRGIETQYF
TRBV24-1,TRBJ2-1,-,TRBD2,TGTGCCACCAGTGATGTAGCGGGCACTCCCTACAATGAGCAGTTCTTC,CATSDVAGTPYNEQFF
TRBV5-1,TRBJ1-2,-,-,TGCGCCAGCAGCTTGGGCCAGGTGGGCTATGGCTACACCTTC,CASSLGQVGYGYTF
TRBV30,TRBJ1-6,-,-,TGTGCCTGGAGAAGGGGGGCGTCGCGATCACCCCTCCACTTT,CAWRRGASRSPLHF
TRBV28,TRBJ2-1,once,TRBD1,TGTGCCAGCAGCTCCCACGGGACAGGGAACAATGAGCAGTTCTTC,CASSSHGTGNNEQFF
TRBV5-6,TRBJ1-2,-,TRBD1,TGTGCCAGCAGCTTGGCCGTGGGGACAGCAAATGGGTTTAACTATGGCTACACCTTC,CASSLAVGTANGFNYGYTF
TRBV6-1,TRBJ2-5,-,-,TGTGCCAGCAGTTGGAGCCAAGAGACCCAGTACTTC,CASSWSQETQYF
TRBV7-9,TRBJ2-1,-,TRBD2,TGTGCCAGCAGCTCTGGGACTAGCGGGGTTATCCATGAGCAGTTCTTC,CASSSGTSGVIHEQFF
TRBV19,TRBJ2-3,-,TRBD1,TGTGCCAGTAGCGCCAGGGGGTTAACAGATACGCAGTATTTT,CASSARGLTDTQYF
TRBV24-1,TRBJ1-1,-,-,TGTGCCACCTCGCTTCCAGGGTCCACTGAAGCTTTCTTT,CATSLPGSTEAFF
TRBV6-5,TRBJ1-1,-,-,TGTGCCAGCAGTTTCTCGGGACGGAAGAACACTGAAGCTTTCTTT,CASSFSGRKNTEAFF
TRBV6-5,TRBJ2-3,-,-,TGTGCCAGCAGTTACACCCCAGGGTCGGCGCAGTATTTT,CASSYTPGSAQYF